The 6 T cell receptor beta chains listed next were all sequenced from one sample in a study of CD8+CD57+ T cells in acquired aplastic anemia. TCR beta VDJ and CDR3 profiles were obtained from a genomic DNA template. TCRdb redid the calling of the reads with MiXCR, one entry per CDR3 protein. The repertoire holds 200,000 to 300,000 distinct CDR3 sequences, with around 46% as singletons. Sequenced patients had shown CD8+CD57+ cell expansion by flow cytometry. Sequencing used sorted CD4+, CD8+, or CD8+CD57+ T cells (not recorded which) from PBMCs. These receptors were collected from a human donor with aplastic anemia.

Only one count was recorded for this clonotype. The rearrangement links TRBV20-1 to TRBJ1-6, with TRBD1 matching over 8 bases. The V and J ends lost 0 bases and 8 bases, in that order; junction bases with no gene match: 6. Germline V gene data show CDR1 as DFQATT and CDR2 as SNEGSKA (reference sequence). The CDR3 runs to 15 residues. CDR3 sequence (DNA): TGCAGTGCTAGAGAGCCAGGGGGCGGAGATTCACCCCTCCACTTT. Translated, it gives CSAREPGGGDSPLHF.

This clonotype was counted between two and nine times. The V gene is TRBV27, the J gene TRBJ2-1; 10 bases match TRBD2. V was pared by 3 bases and J by 7 bases, with 9 bases of the junction left unmatched. CDR1 and CDR2 (germline): MNHEY, SMNVEV (reference sequence). CDR3 size: 16 residues. The CDR3 spells CASSFRLAGAPNEQFF. The CDR3 bases are TGTGCCAGCAGTTTTAGGCTAGCGGGAGCACCAAATGAGCAGTTCTTC.

The gene calls are TRBV20-1 and TRBJ1-4, with D possibly matching TRBD1 (5 bases). The CDR3 is 11 amino acids. V was pared by 1 base and J by 8 bases, with 5 bases between. CDR1 and CDR2 from the germline V gene are DFQATT and SNEGSKA (reference sequence). CDR3 sequence reads: CSARGTEKLFF. The CDR3 nucleotides are TGCAGTGCTAGAGGGACAGAAAAACTGTTTTTT.

The chain recombines TRBV6-5 with TRBJ1-2; weak D call: TRBD1 (5 bases). V lost 2 bases and J lost 8, with 12 bases in between. Per the germline V gene, CDR1 is MNHEY and CDR2 is SVGAGI. This CDR3 is 13 amino acids long. The CDR3 reads CASSYGEGAGYTF. The DNA for the CDR3 is TGTGCCAGCAGTTACGGAGAAGGGGCAGGCTACACCTTC.

CDR3 sequence (DNA): TGTGCCAGCGGCTCGGGATCCCGCTACAATGAGCAGTTCTTC. Translated, it gives CASGSGSRYNEQFF. This chain links TRBV25-1 with TRBJ2-1, with a tentative D call TRBD2 (5 bases). Germline V gene lookup returns CDR1 MGHDK and CDR2 SYGVNS. The CDR3 totals 14 residues. Deletions cut 8 bases from V and 3 bases from J, with 14 bases between.

This clonotype was counted at least ten times. The chain combines TRBV15 with TRBJ2-5; no definite D call. The CDR3 is 14 amino acids. V lost 0 bases, J lost 1 base, and 6 bases lay in between. Germline V gene sequence: CDR1 LNHNV, CDR2 YYDKDF (reference sequence). The CDR3 protein is CATSRERSQETQYF. The CDR3, as DNA: TGTGCCACCAGCAGAGAAAGGAGCCAAGAGACCCAGTACTTC.